The 32 T cell receptor beta chains below come from one sample, sequenced in a study of T cell changes during pregnancy in multiple sclerosis. Measured with immunoSEQ multiplex PCR; TCRdb has only the in-frame clones, and not every one. The data show over 70,000 clones, with 85% to 95% seen just once and 3.5% to 4.5% held by the top ten. The sample was peripheral blood, taken in the first trimester of pregnancy. The origin of the receptors is a female donor with multiple sclerosis, enrolled in a pregnancy study.

The chain employs TRBV7-9 and TRBJ1-1, with no clear D. The CDR3 is 12 residues long. CDR1 is SEHNR, CDR2 FQNEAQ, per germline (reference sequence). Trimming took 2 bases from V and 2 from J, leaving 3 bases between them. CDR3 DNA: TGTGCCAGCAGCTTACAAAACACTGAAGCTTTCTTT. Residues: CASSLQNTEAFF.

The chain joins TRBV27 to TRBJ1-5, with 7 nucleotides matching TRBD1. This CDR3 is 13 amino acids long. Trimming at V came to 4 bases and at J to 7 bases, leaving 4 bases not matched to a gene. In germline, CDR1 is MNHEY, CDR2 SMNVEV (reference sequence). In DNA, the CDR3 is TGTGCCAGCAGTTCGACAGGGCGCCAGCCCCAGCATTTT. As protein: CASSSTGRQPQHF.

This chain connects TRBV11-2 to TRBJ2-2, with a tentative D call TRBD2 (7 bases). V was cut by 0 bases and J by 7 bases, with 18 bases left in between. The germline V gene has CDR1 SGHAT and CDR2 FQNNGV. This CDR3 has 17 amino acids. CDR3 protein: CASSLDVGGPKVGELFF. The CDR3 nucleotides read TGTGCCAGCAGCTTAGATGTCGGGGGGCCAAAGGTCGGGGAGCTGTTTTTT.

The chain carries TRBV7-8 and TRBJ1-3; TRBD1 matches 9 bases. V was clipped by 7 bases and J by 3 bases; unmatched bases: 7. Germline-derived CDR1 and CDR2 are SGHVS and FQNEAQ. This CDR3 region has 15 residues. CDR3 amino acids: CASTPGTGSGNTIYF. Here the CDR3 DNA reads TGTGCCAGCACCCCCGGGACAGGGAGTGGAAACACCATATATTTT.

In nucleotides, the CDR3 is TGTGCCAGCACCAGGGGGCCCTCTGGAAACACCATATATTTT. It specifies CASTRGPSGNTIYF. The J gene is TRBJ1-3, the V gene TRBV6-6; 8 nucleotides align to TRBD1. The J segment lost 0 bases and the V segment lost 7 bases, leaving 2 bases of the junction unmatched. In germline, CDR1 is MNHNY, CDR2 SVGAGI (reference sequence). This CDR3 comprises 14 residues.

The chain joins TRBV29-1 to TRBJ2-7, with 9 bases aligning to TRBD1. Unmatched junction bases numbered 6, after V lost 3 bases and J lost 6 bases. Looked up from germline, CDR1 is SQVTM and CDR2 is ANQGSEA. The CDR3 loop spans 13 amino acids. In DNA form, the CDR3 reads TGCAGCGTTGATGTGGGACAGGGATTCGAGCAGTACTTC. Its translation: CSVDVGQGFEQYF.

The rearrangement uses TRBV5-6 and TRBJ1-2; D not resolved. V lost 5 bases and J 2 bases, leaving 19 bases between the germline ends. Germline CDR1 is SGHDT and CDR2 is YYEEEE. The CDR3 loop spans 16 amino acids. The CDR3 nucleotides are TGTGCCAGCAGTCTCCCCCCGGGGTACATGAACTATGGCTACACCTTC. Residues: CASSLPPGYMNYGYTF.

The chain combines TRBV14 with TRBJ1-2; 9 bases are a match to TRBD1. The CDR3 sequence is 14 residues long. From germline, CDR1 is SGHDN and CDR2 FVKESK. V lost 4 bases and J lost 7; bases outside the gene matches: 7. CDR3 amino acids: CASSRQGVFGGYTF. Here the CDR3 DNA reads TGTGCCAGCAGCCGACAGGGGGTTTTCGGTGGCTACACCTTC.

This sequence joins TRBV2 and TRBJ2-1, with D possibly being TRBD1 (5 bases). The CDR3 has 14 amino acids. V was cut by 3 bases and J by 1 base, with 7 bases left in between. Germline CDR1 SNHLY, CDR2 FYNNEI. The CDR3 region is CASSEQGSYNEQFF. The CDR3 coding sequence is TGTGCCAGCAGTGAGCAGGGATCCTACAATGAGCAGTTCTTC.

V and J are TRBV27 and TRBJ2-7; D is perhaps TRBD2 (7 bases). This CDR3 contains 14 residues. V lost 7 bases to trimming and J lost 6 bases, with 19 bases between them. The germline gives CDR1 MNHEY, CDR2 SMNVEV (reference sequence). CDR3 sequence reads: CASTTMGGAAEQYF. The CDR3, as DNA: TGTGCCAGCACCACCATGGGGGGGGCGGCCGAGCAGTACTTC.

The rearrangement joins TRBV29-1 to TRBJ1-2, with unresolved D. This CDR3 is 14 amino acids long. Trimming left V 4 bases short and J 0 bases short, with 12 bases between. The germline CDR1 and CDR2 sequences are SQVTM and ANQGSEA. The CDR3 DNA sequence: TGCAGCGTTGTCGGGGAGACCTCTAACTATGGCTACACCTTC. Translated, it gives CSVVGETSNYGYTF.

The V and J genes are TRBV10-3 and TRBJ1-2; D not resolved. Germline loops: CDR1 ENHRY, CDR2 SYGVKD. Between the trimmed V and J ends, which lost 0 bases and 6 bases, there was a span of 17 bases. This CDR3 spans 16 amino acids. The CDR3 protein is CAISESGKFLLDGYTF. As DNA, the CDR3 is TGTGCCATCAGTGAGTCGGGCAAGTTCCTGTTAGATGGCTACACCTTC.

The rearrangement joins TRBV18 to TRBJ1-1; a weak D match, TRBD1 (6 bases). V lost 0 bases to trimming and J lost 1 base, with 12 bases between them. The CDR3 has 16 amino acids. Germline V lookup: CDR1 KGHSH, CDR2 LQKENI. The CDR3 loop is CASSPPQGSWNTEAFF. The CDR3 nucleotides are TGTGCCAGCTCACCACCCCAGGGGAGTTGGAACACTGAAGCTTTCTTT. The variable domain in full, completed from reference TRBV18 and TRBJ1-1, reads NAGVMQNPRHLVRRRGQEARLRCSPMKGHSHVYWYRQLPEEGLKFMVYLQKENIIDESGMPKERFSAEFPKEGPSILRIQQVVRGDSAAYFCASSPPQGSWNTEAFFGQGTRLTVV.

The gene calls are TRBV7-9 and TRBJ1-1, with D possibly matching TRBD1 (6 bases). CDR3 length: 15 residues. The ends were cut back, 4 bases at V and 9 bases at J, with 21 bases in the middle. Germline CDR1 reads SEHNR; CDR2 reads FQNEAQ (reference sequence). The DNA of the CDR3 is TGTGCCAGCAGCTCACCTACAGGGCTTGGTACTAAAGCTTTCTTT. Translation: CASSSPTGLGTKAFF.

The chain links TRBV7-8 to TRBJ2-2; TRBD2 is a possible D gene (5 bases). CDR3 length equals 12 residues. Germline loops: CDR1 SGHVS, CDR2 FQNEAQ. Trimming cost V 11 bases and J 6 bases, with 13 bases left between them. The CDR3 nucleotides are TGTGCCGTAGGAGGCGGGTCCGGGGAGCTGTTTTTT. Translating it yields CAVGGGSGELFF.

The rearrangement links TRBV5-1 to TRBJ1-1; weak D call: TRBD1 (6 bases). Germline V gives CDR1 SGHRS, CDR2 YFSETQ. The CDR3 has 14 amino acids. Trimming took 2 bases from V and 1 from J, leaving 9 bases between them. CDR3 sequence: CASSFGTQNTEAFF. For the CDR3, the DNA is TGCGCCAGCAGCTTCGGGACACAGAACACTGAAGCTTTCTTT.

The V gene is TRBV6-1, the J gene TRBJ1-6; no clear D gene. Germline V gene lookup returns CDR1 MNHNS and CDR2 SASEGT. The V gene lost 7 bases and the J gene lost 9 bases, with 13 bases spanning the gap. The CDR3 sequence is 13 residues long. The chain's CDR3 is CASKEGTSSPLHF. Here the CDR3 DNA reads TGTGCCAGCAAAGAGGGAACGAGTTCACCCCTCCACTTT.

This rearrangement joins TRBV6-5 to TRBJ1-1; D is unclear. Between the trimmed V and J ends, which lost 5 bases and 1 base, there was a span of 5 bases. The germline V gene encodes CDR1 MNHEY and CDR2 SVGAGI. The CDR3 has 12 amino acids. As DNA, the CDR3 is TGTGCCAGCAGTGCGGAGAACACTGAAGCTTTCTTT. Its protein product is CASSAENTEAFF.

This chain connects TRBV2 to TRBJ2-1; TRBD1 matches at 7 bases. CDR1 is SNHLY and CDR2 is FYNNEI in the germline V gene. Trimming cost V 8 bases and J 7 bases; bases outside gene matches: 5. CDR3 length: 12 residues. The CDR3 here is CASEGARNEQFF. CDR3 in DNA: TGTGCCAGCGAGGGGGCGAGGAATGAGCAGTTCTTC.

The V gene is TRBV5-6, the J gene TRBJ1-2; weak D call: TRBD1 (5 bases). Trimming cost V 0 bases and J 4 bases, with 13 bases left between them. Per the germline V gene, CDR1 is SGHDT and CDR2 is YYEEEE. There are 15 residues in the CDR3. Here the CDR3 reads CASSLGGGAVYGYTF. The CDR3 bases are TGTGCCAGCAGCTTGGGTGGCGGGGCAGTCTATGGCTACACCTTC.

The J gene is TRBJ1-2, the V gene TRBV19; a weak D match, TRBD1 (6 bases). Germline V gene sequence: CDR1 LNHDA, CDR2 SQIVND (reference sequence). The CDR3 is made up of 15 amino acids. The V and J ends lost 7 bases and 2 bases respectively, with 17 bases between them. The CDR3 here is CASIGTRLGNYGYTF. The CDR3 DNA sequence: TGTGCCAGTATTGGGACACGCCTTGGAAACTATGGCTACACCTTC.

The chain carries TRBV6-1 and TRBJ1-2; D not certain. Trimming stripped 3 bases from V and 8 bases from J, with 19 bases between. The CDR3 loop spans 15 amino acids. Germline assignment: CDR1 MNHNS and CDR2 SASEGT. CDR3 protein: CASSDLRASNGGYTF. CDR3 DNA sequence: TGTGCCAGCAGTGATTTGAGGGCCTCTAATGGGGGCTACACCTTC.

This sequence joins TRBV19 and TRBJ1-2; D might be TRBD1 (5 bases). Trimming pared 1 base from V and 4 bases from J, leaving 13 bases between. Germline CDR1 LNHDA, CDR2 SQIVND (reference sequence). This CDR3 contains 15 residues. CDR3 sequence reads: CASSIGAGTGYGYTF. CDR3 DNA sequence: TGTGCCAGTAGTATAGGGGCAGGGACTGGCTATGGCTACACCTTC. Based on the CDR3 plus reference TRBV19 and TRBJ1-2, the full variable domain is DGGITQSPKYLFRKEGQNVTLSCEQNLNHDAMYWYRQDPGQGLRLIYYSQIVNDFQKGDIAEGYSVSREKKESFPLTVTSAQKNPTAFYLCASSIGAGTGYGYTFGSGTRLTVV.

The gene calls are TRBV18 and TRBJ2-1, with TRBD2 identical over 14 bases. CDR3 length equals 15 residues. Germline CDR1 and CDR2: KGHSH and LQKENI. V was clipped by 3 bases and J by 10 bases; unmatched bases: 5. The CDR3 sequence is CASSPTSGGAGEQFF. CDR3 DNA sequence: TGTGCCAGCTCACCGACTAGCGGGGGGGCAGGGGAGCAGTTCTTC.

The rearrangement links TRBV7-9 to TRBJ1-4, with 8 bases aligning to TRBD1. CDR3 length: 14 residues. With 5 bases clipped from V and 3 bases from J, the junction kept 2 bases outside the gene matches. The germline gives CDR1 SEHNR, CDR2 FQNEAQ (reference sequence). As DNA, the CDR3 is TGTGCCAGCAGCCCGGGACAGGCTAATGAAAAACTGTTTTTT. It specifies CASSPGQANEKLFF.

V is TRBV2 and J is TRBJ1-4; maybe TRBD1 (5 bases). Looked up from germline, CDR1 is SNHLY and CDR2 is FYNNEI. CDR3 length equals 13 residues. V gave up 9 bases and J gave up 6 bases, with 14 bases separating them. The CDR3 nucleotides are TGTGCCAGTAGGACATTGGGTCATGAAAAACTGTTTTTT. Protein: CASRTLGHEKLFF.

The chain has TRBV6-5 and TRBJ1-5; weak D call: TRBD1 (5 bases). Germline-derived CDR1 and CDR2 are MNHEY and SVGAGI. V was pared by 2 bases and J by 5 bases, with 10 bases between. The CDR3 loop spans 14 amino acids. The CDR3: CASSYGQGHQPQHF. The CDR3 DNA reads as TGTGCCAGCAGTTACGGTCAGGGTCATCAGCCCCAGCATTTT.

V and J are TRBV5-4 and TRBJ1-5; possible D gene TRBD1, 5 bases. Trimming removed 3 bases at V and 9 bases at J, with 10 bases between. This CDR3 region has 12 residues. Germline CDR1 and CDR2: SGHNT and YYREEE (reference sequence). CDR3 amino acids: CASSWGGGPQHF. CDR3 DNA: TGTGCCAGCAGCTGGGGCGGGGGGCCCCAGCATTTT.

The chain is built from TRBV9 and TRBJ2-3; 10 bases fit TRBD2. Germline loops: CDR1 SGDLS, CDR2 YYNGEE. The CDR3 consists of 16 residues. J gave up 6 bases and V 0 bases, and 7 bases lay outside the gene matches. The CDR3, as DNA: TGTGCCAGCAGCGTAGGAGCGGGACTAGCGTCGGATACGCAGTATTTT. This codes for CASSVGAGLASDTQYF.

The J gene is TRBJ2-7, the V gene TRBV5-6, with TRBD1 matching 10 bases. J gave up 4 bases and V 4 bases, and 5 bases lay outside the gene matches. This CDR3 spans 14 amino acids. Germline V gene lookup returns CDR1 SGHDT and CDR2 YYEEEE. For the CDR3, the DNA is TGTGCCAGCAGCCCGGGACAGGGGATGTACGAGCAGTACTTC. This sequence encodes CASSPGQGMYEQYF.

V gene TRBV7-8 combines with J gene TRBJ1-2, with a weak D call TRBD1 (5 bases). CDR1 and CDR2 from the germline V gene are SGHVS and FQNEAQ. CDR3 length: 12 amino acids. The V end lost 5 bases, the J end lost 5 bases, and 9 bases lay between the germline ends. The CDR3 region has the DNA TGTGCCAGCAGCCCAGGGCCATATGGCTACACCTTC. Amino acids: CASSPGPYGYTF.

The CDR3 coding sequence is TGTGCCAGCAGCTTAACGACAAGAAATGAGCAGTTCTTC. As protein: CASSLTTRNEQFF. This sequence joins TRBV7-3 and TRBJ2-1; D gene uncertain. The V gene lost 0 bases and the J gene lost 7 bases, with 7 bases spanning the gap. Germline CDR1 reads SGHTA; CDR2 reads FQGTGA. The CDR3 length is 13 residues.